A selection of T cell receptor beta chains follows, all from one sample in a study of T cells after yellow fever vaccination. TCRdb re-analysed the 5' RACE reads in MiXCR, keeping a single row per CDR3 protein. The table includes approximately 600,000 distinct CDR3 sequences, 9% to 15% detected once. Sample: PBMCs, taken on the day of the yellow fever booster vaccination. These receptors were collected from a man younger than 40 who received the YFV17D yellow fever vaccine. The CDR3 runs from the conserved cysteine through the conserved F or W. The order of the fields is CDR3 DNA, CDR3 protein, V gene, J gene, clone size, D gene. A D gene is named only where the DNA matches it firmly. Size tells how often a clone was seen (once, few, many) or the class of an expanded clone, and some rows leave it out.

CDR3nt: TGCAGCGTGGGGGGACAGGTTGGTAATGAGCAGTTCTTC
CDR3aa: CSVGGQVGNEQFF
v_gene: TRBV29-1
j_gene: TRBJ2-1
abundance: few
d_gene: TRBD1

CDR3nt: TGCAGTGCCTCCGTATCAGGGAAGGGCCTATACGAGCAGTACTTC
CDR3aa: CSASVSGKGLYEQYF
v_gene: TRBV20-1
j_gene: TRBJ2-7
abundance: NA
d_gene: NA

CDR3nt: TGTGCCAGCACCGGGACAGGACTAAATCAGCCCCAGCATTTT
CDR3aa: CASTGTGLNQPQHF
v_gene: TRBV6-1
j_gene: TRBJ1-5
abundance: few
d_gene: TRBD1

CDR3nt: TGCAGTGCTAGAGCTGACCTAGCGGGAGTCACAGATACGCAGTATTTT
CDR3aa: CSARADLAGVTDTQYF
v_gene: TRBV20-1
j_gene: TRBJ2-3
abundance: few
d_gene: TRBD2

CDR3nt: TGCAGTGCGCCCGCGGAGGCCAGCTCCTACAATGAGCAGTTCTTC
CDR3aa: CSAPAEASSYNEQFF
v_gene: TRBV20-1
j_gene: TRBJ2-1
abundance: NA
d_gene: NA

CDR3nt: TGCGCCAGCAGCCAAAACCCTCGACAGGGGGCTTCAGATACGCAGTATTTT
CDR3aa: CASSQNPRQGASDTQYF
v_gene: TRBV4-3
j_gene: TRBJ2-3
abundance: NA
d_gene: TRBD1

CDR3nt: TGTGCCAGCAGTGAATTCCCCGTCACACACCGACGGGGAGAGACCCAGTACTTC
CDR3aa: CASSEFPVTHRRGETQYF
v_gene: TRBV25-1
j_gene: TRBJ2-5
abundance: many
d_gene: NA

CDR3nt: TGTGCCAGCAGCTCACGGACAGGGTCCTATGGCTACACCTTC
CDR3aa: CASSSRTGSYGYTF
v_gene: TRBV13
j_gene: TRBJ1-2
abundance: NA
d_gene: TRBD1

CDR3nt: TGTGCCAGCAGCTTAACGGGTACAGGGTATGGCTACACCTTC
CDR3aa: CASSLTGTGYGYTF
v_gene: TRBV7-3
j_gene: TRBJ1-2
abundance: NA
d_gene: NA

CDR3nt: TGTGCCAGCAGTTTATTTACAGGGGGACACAATGAGCAGTTCTTC
CDR3aa: CASSLFTGGHNEQFF
v_gene: TRBV28
j_gene: TRBJ2-1
abundance: NA
d_gene: TRBD1

CDR3nt: TGCAGTGCCGAAACTAGCGGGAGTAAATCCTACGAGCAGTACTTC
CDR3aa: CSAETSGSKSYEQYF
v_gene: TRBV20-1
j_gene: TRBJ2-7
abundance: NA
d_gene: TRBD2

CDR3nt: TGTGCCAGCAGTTTCGCGACGTCGACGGCGCGTTACTACGAGCAGTACTTC
CDR3aa: CASSFATSTARYYEQYF
v_gene: TRBV6-5
j_gene: TRBJ2-7
abundance: few
d_gene: NA

CDR3nt: TGTGCCAGTAGCCCGGCTAGCGGGAGTTCCGCAGATACGCAGTATTTT
CDR3aa: CASSPASGSSADTQYF
v_gene: TRBV19
j_gene: TRBJ2-3
abundance: NA
d_gene: TRBD2

CDR3nt: TGTGCCAGTAGTTTCCGGGCAGGGTCGGGTAATGAGCAGTTCTTC
CDR3aa: CASSFRAGSGNEQFF
v_gene: TRBV19
j_gene: TRBJ2-1
abundance: NA
d_gene: NA

CDR3nt: TGTGCCAGTAGCACTCAGGGGATCAACATTCAGTACTTC
CDR3aa: CASSTQGINIQYF
v_gene: TRBV19
j_gene: TRBJ2-4
abundance: NA
d_gene: NA

CDR3nt: TGTGCCAGCAGTGACCCCAATGGGAGGGAGGGCCCAGGCGAGCAGTACTTC
CDR3aa: CASSDPNGREGPGEQYF
v_gene: TRBV6-4
j_gene: TRBJ2-7
abundance: few
d_gene: TRBD2

CDR3nt: TGCGCCAGCAGCCCCCCGGAGGGCTCAGGGGCCAACGTCCTGACTTTC
CDR3aa: CASSPPEGSGANVLTF
v_gene: TRBV5-1
j_gene: TRBJ2-6
abundance: NA
d_gene: NA

CDR3nt: TGTGCCACCAGTGATCCCGTACCTGACTACGAGCAGTACTTC
CDR3aa: CATSDPVPDYEQYF
v_gene: TRBV24-1
j_gene: TRBJ2-7
abundance: NA
d_gene: NA

CDR3nt: TGTGCCAGCAGACCTACAGGGATCGGCGAGCAGTACTTC
CDR3aa: CASRPTGIGEQYF
v_gene: TRBV12-3/TRBV12-4
j_gene: TRBJ2-7
abundance: NA
d_gene: NA

CDR3nt: TGCGCCAGCAGTGATCTAGCGGGAGAAGAGACCCAGTACTTC
CDR3aa: CASSDLAGEETQYF
v_gene: TRBV10-2
j_gene: TRBJ2-5
abundance: many
d_gene: TRBD2

CDR3nt: TGTGCCAGCAGCCTTCTAAGTAGCGGGGTATACAATGAGCAGTTCTTC
CDR3aa: CASSLLSSGVYNEQFF
v_gene: TRBV11-1
j_gene: TRBJ2-1
abundance: few
d_gene: TRBD2

CDR3nt: TGTGCCAGTAAAACGGGACACCAGTACAATGAGCAGTTCTTC
CDR3aa: CASKTGHQYNEQFF
v_gene: TRBV19
j_gene: TRBJ2-1
abundance: few
d_gene: NA

CDR3nt: TGCAGCGGCGGGGGCTCTGGAAACACCATATATTTT
CDR3aa: CSGGGSGNTIYF
v_gene: TRBV29-1
j_gene: TRBJ1-3
abundance: NA
d_gene: NA

CDR3nt: TGCGCCAGCAGCCAAGATCAAAGCGGATACAATGAGCAGTTCTTC
CDR3aa: CASSQDQSGYNEQFF
v_gene: TRBV4-3
j_gene: TRBJ2-1
abundance: few
d_gene: NA

CDR3nt: TGCAGTGCTTCCCTAGCGTTCGACGAGCAGTACTTC
CDR3aa: CSASLAFDEQYF
v_gene: TRBV20-1
j_gene: TRBJ2-7
abundance: many
d_gene: NA

CDR3nt: TGTGCCAGCTCAAAGGACATAAGCACAGATACGCAGTATTTT
CDR3aa: CASSKDISTDTQYF
v_gene: TRBV18
j_gene: TRBJ2-3
abundance: few
d_gene: NA

CDR3nt: TGCGCCAGCAGCCAAGATCGACTAGCCAATGAGCAGTTCTTC
CDR3aa: CASSQDRLANEQFF
v_gene: TRBV4-3
j_gene: TRBJ2-1
abundance: NA
d_gene: TRBD2

CDR3nt: TGTGCTGAAAACATTCAGTACTTC
CDR3aa: CAENIQYF
v_gene: TRBV6-5
j_gene: TRBJ2-4
abundance: few
d_gene: NA

CDR3nt: TGCGCCAGCACAGTTGGTGGGGGGCAACTCTACGAGCAGTACTTC
CDR3aa: CASTVGGGQLYEQYF
v_gene: TRBV5-1
j_gene: TRBJ2-7
abundance: NA
d_gene: NA

CDR3nt: TGTGCCACCCGGGGCGCTGGCACAGATACGCAGTATTTT
CDR3aa: CATRGAGTDTQYF
v_gene: TRBV15
j_gene: TRBJ2-3
abundance: few
d_gene: NA

CDR3nt: TGTGCCAGCAGCTTAGGTGCCAGCCCCTACGAGCAGTACTTC
CDR3aa: CASSLGASPYEQYF
v_gene: TRBV11-2
j_gene: TRBJ2-7
abundance: few
d_gene: NA

CDR3nt: TGCGCCAGCAGCTTGCAGGGACAGGGGAACAATGAGCAGTTCTTC
CDR3aa: CASSLQGQGNNEQFF
v_gene: TRBV5-1
j_gene: TRBJ2-1
abundance: few
d_gene: TRBD1

CDR3nt: TGTGCCAGCAGCTTAGCCCGGGAGACCCACGAGCAGTACTTC
CDR3aa: CASSLARETHEQYF
v_gene: TRBV7-2
j_gene: TRBJ2-7
abundance: few
d_gene: NA